A single sample gave rise to the 10 T cell receptor beta chains below, sequenced in a study of T cells in women clearing cervical HPV infection. Method: immunoSEQ multiplex PCR; TCRdb's copy keeps in-frame clones and lacks some. Recorded for this sample: more than 25,000 clones. The sample consisted of blood buffy coat. These receptors all come from a woman aged 18 to 69 with a cervical HPV16 infection that either progressed to CIN3+ or cleared (not recorded which).

Note on this clone: The read stops 3 residues short of the end of the CDR3; the missing end is completed from the germline J gene. This chain uses TRBV7-6 with TRBJ1-5; perhaps TRBD1 as D (5 bases). The V and J ends lost 1 base and 3 bases respectively, with 10 bases between them. This CDR3 contains 15 residues. CDR1 and CDR2 from the germline V gene are SGHVS and FNYEAQ. The CDR3 bases that were read are TGTGCCAGCAGCTTAGGCGGGGGGAACAATCAGCCC. This sequence encodes CASSLGGGNNQP. The whole CDR3 protein is CASSLGGGNNQPQHF.

Concerning this clone: The read ends 3 residues early relative to the CDR3; the germline J gene fills the gap. The rearrangement links TRBV7-8 to TRBJ1-1; a weak D match, TRBD1 (6 bases). Germline-derived CDR1 and CDR2 are SGHVS and FQNEAQ. The CDR3 length is 12 residues. The CDR3: CASSLDRAVAFF. CDR3 DNA (partial): TGTGCCAGCAGCTTAGACAGGGCTGTG.

Comment on this clone: The CDR3 end falls 3 residues outside the read, so it is completed with the germline J gene. The chain is built from TRBV19 and TRBJ1-1, with 8 nucleotides matching TRBD1. Germline V gene lookup returns CDR1 LNHDA and CDR2 SQIVND (reference sequence). The ends lost 6 bases at V and 6 bases at J; junction bases unmatched: 9. The CDR3 is made up of 14 amino acids. Partial CDR3 DNA: TGTGCCAGTAGAACACAGGGGGAGGGTTCTGAA. Its translation is CASRTQGEGSE. The whole CDR3 region reads CASRTQGEGSEAFF.

Comments on this clone: The CDR3 extends 3 residues past the end of the read, so its final part is completed from the germline J gene. The chain recombines TRBV29-1 with TRBJ2-7; 13 bases align to TRBD2. V lost 3 bases and J lost 2; bases outside the gene matches: 1. CDR1 SQVTM and CDR2 ANQGSEA come from the germline V gene. CDR3 size: 14 residues. CDR3 DNA, as far as it was read: TGCAGCGTTGAGGGGACTAGCGGGGCCTACGAG. Protein product: CSVEGTSGAYE. The entire CDR3 sequence reads CSVEGTSGAYEQYF.

Regarding this clone: The sequence runs out 3 residues before the end of the CDR3; the remainder is reconstructed from the germline J gene. The chain is built from TRBV6-1 and TRBJ1-5; no definite D call. CDR1 and CDR2 (germline): MNHNS, SASEGT. The CDR3 has 16 residues. V gave up 1 base and J gave up 2 bases, with 12 bases separating them. The CDR3 region is CASSEGRERGNQPQHF. The sequenced part of the CDR3 DNA is TGTGCCAGCAGTGAAGGACGCGAAAGGGGCAATCAGCCC.

As regards this clone: The CDR3 goes on 3 residues after the read ends, and that part is filled in from the germline J gene. The chain recombines TRBV20-1 with TRBJ2-6, with D perhaps matching TRBD2 (5 bases). Germline V lookup: CDR1 DFQATT, CDR2 SNEGSKA (reference sequence). The CDR3 contains 13 residues. V was cut by 6 bases and J by 0 bases, with 6 bases left in between. Partial CDR3 DNA: TGCAGTGCCGGGGACTCTGGGGCCAACGTC. This sequence encodes CSAGDSGANV. The full CDR3 protein is CSAGDSGANVLTF.

About this clone: The read ends 3 residues early relative to the CDR3; the germline J gene fills the gap. The chain uses TRBV2 and TRBJ2-2; TRBD1 matches at 9 bases. CDR1 is SNHLY, CDR2 FYNNEI, per germline. The CDR3 length is 15 residues. The covered CDR3 bases are TGTGCCAGCAGTACAACTCCGGGACAGGGAGAAAAG. Translated, it gives CASSTTPGQGEK. The whole CDR3 protein is CASSTTPGQGEKLFF.

For this clone: The read gets to within 3 residues of the CDR3 end, and the germline J gene fills in the rest. The chain is built from TRBV4-2 and TRBJ2-7, with TRBD1 matching over 8 bases. Looked up from germline, CDR1 is LGHNA and CDR2 is YNFKEQ. Trimming cost V 4 bases and J 3 bases; bases outside gene matches: 8. The CDR3 has 15 residues. The CDR3 reads CASSPFGQGFYEQYF. The part of the CDR3 DNA that was read is TGTGCCAGCAGCCCCTTCGGACAGGGATTCTACGAG.

To note about this clone: Read coverage stops 3 residues before the CDR3 terminus; the germline J gene supplies the remainder. The V gene is TRBV18, the J gene TRBJ2-5; D is unresolved. CDR3 length: 13 residues. Germline lookup yields CDR1 KGHSH and CDR2 LQKENI. V was pared by 2 bases and J by 1 base, with 5 bases between. Incomplete CDR3 DNA: TGTGCCAGCTCACCAATCCTCCAAGAGACC. Translating it yields CASSPILQET. Given in full, the CDR3 is CASSPILQETQYF.

Worth noting for this clone: The missing CDR3 end, 3 residues past where the read stops, is filled in from the germline J gene. V is TRBV6-1 and J is TRBJ2-2; 7 bases match TRBD2. Germline-derived CDR1 and CDR2 are MNHNS and SASEGT. CDR3 length equals 16 residues. V trimming: 0 bases; J trimming: 5 bases; junction bases outside the gene matches: 6. The CDR3 region is CASSEAQPAGTGELFF. CDR3 DNA, as far as it was read: TGTGCCAGCAGTGAAGCGCAACCAGCGGGAACCGGGGAG.